A selection of T cell receptor beta chains follows, all from one sample in a study of beta chain features in type 1 diabetes. TCRdb's table, derived via immunoSEQ multiplex PCR, lists solely in-frame clones and lacks some. The sample holds about 660,000 clones, over 12% seen once. Specimen: naive CD4+ T cells from blood. These receptors all come from a man between 18 and 35 years old with type 1 diabetes. Each CDR3 is given with its conserved first and last residue. Fields, in order: CDR3 DNA, CDR3 protein, D gene, CDR3 length, J gene, V gene, clone size. A D gene is named only where the DNA matches it firmly. Size values are once, few and many counts, or a class for expanded clones, and some rows have none.

TGTGCCTGGAGTTGGCAGACCAACTATGGCTACACCTTC	CAWSWQTNYGYTF	-	13	TRBJ1-2	TRBV30	-
TGTGCCAGCAGCGGGGACAGGTTGAACACTGAAGCTTTCTTT	CASSGDRLNTEAFF	TRBD1	14	TRBJ1-1	TRBV2	-
TGTGCCTGGAGTGTGGATCAGGGGCTTTTCGTCCTGACTTTC	CAWSVDQGLFVLTF	-	14	TRBJ2-6	TRBV30	few
TGCAGCGTTGTGGAGGGGTTTGGAAACACCATATATTTT	CSVVEGFGNTIYF	-	13	TRBJ1-3	TRBV29-1	-
TGTGCCAGCAGAGATGGCAGGAACACCGGGGAGCTGTTTTTT	CASRDGRNTGELFF	-	14	TRBJ2-2	TRBV25-1	few
TGTGCCATCAATAAGGGGTCTGAAGCTACGCAGTATTTT	CAINKGSEATQYF	-	13	TRBJ2-3	TRBV10-3	few
TGTGCCAGCAGCTCCGGACCAATACGGAGCTCCTACAATGAGCAGTTCTTC	CASSSGPIRSSYNEQFF	-	17	TRBJ2-1	TRBV7-3	-
TGTGCCAGCAGCCCCCGGTCGGGGGATGGAGATACGCAGTATTTT	CASSPRSGDGDTQYF	-	15	TRBJ2-3	TRBV9	-
TGTGCCAGCAGCCCAAGGACAGGGGCCGGAAACACCATATATTTT	CASSPRTGAGNTIYF	TRBD1	15	TRBJ1-3	TRBV14	few
TGTGCCAGCAGCTTAGAGGGAAGCCAGCCCCAGCATTTT	CASSLEGSQPQHF	-	13	TRBJ1-5	TRBV7-2	few
TGCGCCAGCGCCCGGGACACCCCTCTCCTTGATGAGCAGTTCTTC	CASARDTPLLDEQFF	-	15	TRBJ2-1	TRBV5-1	-
TGCAGCGTTCTACATCCGGCGGGATCCTACGAGCAGTACTTC	CSVLHPAGSYEQYF	-	14	TRBJ2-7	TRBV29-1	few
TGCAGCGTCAGGGATCAGGAAGAGACCCAGTACTTC	CSVRDQEETQYF	-	12	TRBJ2-5	TRBV29-1	-
TGTGCCATCAGTGAGACGGGGAAAGACTACGAGCAGTACTTC	CAISETGKDYEQYF	-	14	TRBJ2-7	TRBV10-3	-
TGTGCCAGCAGCTTACTAGACCACCACAGGGTATTGAATTCACCCCTCCACTTT	CASSLLDHHRVLNSPLHF	-	18	TRBJ1-6	TRBV7-2	-
TGTGCCATCAGTGAGTCGCGGGGTGACTACGAGCAGTACTTC	CAISESRGDYEQYF	-	14	TRBJ2-7	TRBV6-5	-
TGCGCCAGCAGCTTCGACCCCAACACTGAAGCTTTCTTT	CASSFDPNTEAFF	-	13	TRBJ1-1	TRBV5-1	-
TGTGCCAGCCGGGACTTAATAACAGATACGCAGTATTTT	CASRDLITDTQYF	-	13	TRBJ2-3	TRBV25-1	few
TGTGCCATCAGGAACTTTTCCAGGGACAATGAGCAGTTCTTC	CAIRNFSRDNEQFF	-	14	TRBJ2-1	TRBV10-3	few
TGTGCCAGCAGCGTAGGGGGGCTCCTCTCCTACGAGCAGTACTTC	CASSVGGLLSYEQYF	-	15	TRBJ2-7	TRBV9	-
TGTGCCAGTAGTACCATACTTAACACCGGGGAGCTGTTTTTT	CASSTILNTGELFF	-	14	TRBJ2-2	TRBV19	-
TGCGCCAGCAGTCCGGGGACATTCCGCGAGCAGTACTTC	CASSPGTFREQYF	-	13	TRBJ2-7	TRBV4-3	-
TGTGCCAGCAGCATGCAGGGGGCACGCTCTGGGGCCAACGTCCTGACTTTC	CASSMQGARSGANVLTF	-	17	TRBJ2-6	TRBV21-1	many
TGCGCCAGCAGCAGACGGACAGGGGGACCGAACACTGAAGCTTTCTTT	CASSRRTGGPNTEAFF	TRBD1	16	TRBJ1-1	TRBV5-1	-
TGCAGCGTTGAAGATACGACAGACTCCTACGAGCAGTACTTC	CSVEDTTDSYEQYF	-	14	TRBJ2-7	TRBV29-1	-
TGTGCCAGCAGTTACGCCAGGGGGCACTTCTATGGCTACACCTTC	CASSYARGHFYGYTF	TRBD1	15	TRBJ1-2	TRBV6-5	few
TGTGCCAGCAGTGACAGGAGGGTGAGCGAGCAGTACTTC	CASSDRRVSEQYF	-	13	TRBJ2-7	TRBV25-1	-
TGTGCCTGGAGTCCCAGATTGGTAAGGGATACGCAGTATTTT	CAWSPRLVRDTQYF	-	14	TRBJ2-3	TRBV30	-
TGTGCCTGGAGTGTAGACACTCCTGGGTATCAGCCCCAGCATTTT	CAWSVDTPGYQPQHF	-	15	TRBJ1-5	TRBV30	few